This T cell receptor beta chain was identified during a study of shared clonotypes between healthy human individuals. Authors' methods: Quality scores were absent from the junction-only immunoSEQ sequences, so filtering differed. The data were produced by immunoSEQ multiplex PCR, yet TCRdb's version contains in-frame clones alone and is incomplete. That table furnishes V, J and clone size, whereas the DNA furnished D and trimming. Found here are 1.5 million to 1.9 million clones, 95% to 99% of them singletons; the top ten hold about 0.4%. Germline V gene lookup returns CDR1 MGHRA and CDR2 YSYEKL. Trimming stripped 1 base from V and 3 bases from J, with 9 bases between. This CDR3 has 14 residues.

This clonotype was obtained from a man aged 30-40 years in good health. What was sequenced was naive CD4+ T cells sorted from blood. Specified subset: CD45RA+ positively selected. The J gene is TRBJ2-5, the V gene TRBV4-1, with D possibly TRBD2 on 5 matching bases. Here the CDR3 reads CASSQVPGKETQYF. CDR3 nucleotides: TGCGCCAGCAGCCAAGTTCCGGGAAAAGAGACCCAGTACTTC.